This T cell receptor (beta chain) originates from a study of blood T cell repertoires in COVID-19. Study overall: Sources were T cells, B-cell-depleted T cells, or PBMCs; the material itself was cDNA or gDNA.

CDR3 length equals 17 residues. Followed over time, Seattle patients had been enrolled while infection was active. In the authors' workflow: The assay estimated nucleated cells by amplifying reference gene primers. Using immunoSEQ multiplex PCR, the repertoire was profiled, and TCRdb retains in-frame clones only, with some absent. D and trimming were read from the DNA, whereas the V and J calls and clone size are those reported in that table. The sample lists tens of thousands of clones, 81% seen once, with approximately 20% in the top ten. Sequencing was performed on peripheral blood. The TCR comes from a woman aged 80 or over with COVID-19, enrolled during active disease. The genes are TRBV21-1 and TRBJ2-7; TRBD2, as called in the table, went unchecked against the DNA. TRBV21-1 is an annotated pseudogene. This chain's CDR3 is CASSKGRLPGISYEQYF. Written as DNA, the CDR3 is TGTGCCAGCAGCAAAGGGCGACTACCGGGAATATCCTACGAGCAGTACTTC.